The T cell receptor beta chain under discussion was sequenced for a study of T cell changes during pregnancy in multiple sclerosis. The ends were cut back, 6 bases at V and 0 bases at J, with 12 bases in the middle. This CDR3 has 14 residues. The germline CDR1 and CDR2 sequences are MNHNY and SVGAGI (reference sequence). Using immunoSEQ multiplex PCR, the repertoire was profiled, and TCRdb retains in-frame clones only, with some absent. The data contain 65,000 to 75,000 clones, 80% to 95% of them singletons. The receptor comes from a female donor in good health, enrolled as a control in a pregnancy study. Here the sequenced sample was peripheral blood, taken after pregnancy. The rearrangement uses TRBV6-6 and TRBJ2-7, with D perhaps TRBD1 (5 bases). CDR3 in DNA: TGTGCCAGCAGCAGGGTATACAGCTCCTACGAGCAGTACTTC. Amino acid sequence: CASSRVYSSYEQYF.